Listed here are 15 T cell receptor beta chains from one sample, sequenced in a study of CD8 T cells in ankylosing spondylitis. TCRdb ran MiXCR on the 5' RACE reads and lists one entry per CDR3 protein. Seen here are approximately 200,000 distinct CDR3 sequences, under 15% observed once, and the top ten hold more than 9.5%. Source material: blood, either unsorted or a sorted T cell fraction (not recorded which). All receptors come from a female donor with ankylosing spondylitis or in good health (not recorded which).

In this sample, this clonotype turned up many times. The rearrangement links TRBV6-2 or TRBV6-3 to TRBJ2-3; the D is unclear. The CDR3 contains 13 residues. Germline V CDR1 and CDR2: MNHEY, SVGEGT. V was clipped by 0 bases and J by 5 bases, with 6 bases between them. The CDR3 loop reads CASSYSNGDTQYF. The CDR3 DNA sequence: TGTGCCAGCAGTTACTCGAATGGAGATACGCAGTATTTT.

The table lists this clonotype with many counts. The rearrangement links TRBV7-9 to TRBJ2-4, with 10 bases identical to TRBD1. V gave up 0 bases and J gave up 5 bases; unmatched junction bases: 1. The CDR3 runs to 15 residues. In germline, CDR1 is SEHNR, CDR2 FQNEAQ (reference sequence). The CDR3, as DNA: TGTGCCAGCAGCTTAGCCGGGACAGGGGAAAACATTCAGTACTTC. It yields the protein CASSLAGTGENIQYF.

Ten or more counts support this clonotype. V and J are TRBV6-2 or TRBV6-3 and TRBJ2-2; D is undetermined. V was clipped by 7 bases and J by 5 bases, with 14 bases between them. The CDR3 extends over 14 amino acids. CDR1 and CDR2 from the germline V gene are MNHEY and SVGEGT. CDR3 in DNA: TGTGCCAGCACCGAGGTCCTGGTGACCGGGGAGCTGTTTTTT. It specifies CASTEVLVTGELFF.

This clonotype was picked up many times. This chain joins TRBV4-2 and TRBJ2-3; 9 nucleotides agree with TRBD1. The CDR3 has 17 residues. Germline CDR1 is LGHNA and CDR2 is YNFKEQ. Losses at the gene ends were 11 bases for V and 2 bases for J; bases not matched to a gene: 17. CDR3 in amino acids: CARQGDARLCDTDTQYF. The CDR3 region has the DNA TGTGCCCGACAGGGGGACGCCCGACTGTGCGACACAGATACGCAGTATTTT.

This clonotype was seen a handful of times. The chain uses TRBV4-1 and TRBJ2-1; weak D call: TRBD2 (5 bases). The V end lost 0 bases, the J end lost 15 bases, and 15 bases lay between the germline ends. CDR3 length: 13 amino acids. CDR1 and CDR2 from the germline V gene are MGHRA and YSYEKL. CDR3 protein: CASSQDRGWRWFF. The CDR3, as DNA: TGCGCCAGCAGCCAAGACCGGGGATGGAGGTGGTTCTTC.

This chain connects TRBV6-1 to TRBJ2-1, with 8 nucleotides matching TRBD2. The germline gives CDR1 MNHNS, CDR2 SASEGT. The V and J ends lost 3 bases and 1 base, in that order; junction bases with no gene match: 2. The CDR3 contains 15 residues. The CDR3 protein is CASSEGGRSYNEQFF. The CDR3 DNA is TGTGCCAGCAGTGAGGGCGGGAGGTCCTACAATGAGCAGTTCTTC.

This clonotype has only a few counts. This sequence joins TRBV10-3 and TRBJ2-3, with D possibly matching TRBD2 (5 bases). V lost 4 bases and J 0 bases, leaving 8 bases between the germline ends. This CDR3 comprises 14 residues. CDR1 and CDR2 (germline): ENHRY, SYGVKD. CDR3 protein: CAISGTGSTDTQYF. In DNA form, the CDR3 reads TGTGCCATCAGTGGGACGGGAAGCACAGATACGCAGTATTTT.

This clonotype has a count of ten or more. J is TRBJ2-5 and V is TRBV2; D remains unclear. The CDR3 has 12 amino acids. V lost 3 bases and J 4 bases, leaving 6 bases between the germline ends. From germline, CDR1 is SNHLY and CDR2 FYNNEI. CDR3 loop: CASSELRETQYF. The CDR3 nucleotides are TGTGCCAGCAGTGAGCTCCGAGAGACCCAGTACTTC.

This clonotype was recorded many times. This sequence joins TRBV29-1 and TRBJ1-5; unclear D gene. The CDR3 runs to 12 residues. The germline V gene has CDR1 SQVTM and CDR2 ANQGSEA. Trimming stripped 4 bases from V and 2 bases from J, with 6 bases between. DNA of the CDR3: TGCAGCGTTGTGGTGGGCAATCAGCCCCAGCATTTT. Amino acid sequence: CSVVVGNQPQHF.

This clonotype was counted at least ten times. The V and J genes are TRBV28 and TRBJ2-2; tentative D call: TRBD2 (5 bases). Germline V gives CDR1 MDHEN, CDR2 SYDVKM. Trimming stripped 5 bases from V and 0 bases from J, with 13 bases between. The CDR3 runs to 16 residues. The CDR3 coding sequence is TGTGCCAGCAGTAACCCTGGGCGGGCGAACACCGGGGAGCTGTTTTTT. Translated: CASSNPGRANTGELFF.

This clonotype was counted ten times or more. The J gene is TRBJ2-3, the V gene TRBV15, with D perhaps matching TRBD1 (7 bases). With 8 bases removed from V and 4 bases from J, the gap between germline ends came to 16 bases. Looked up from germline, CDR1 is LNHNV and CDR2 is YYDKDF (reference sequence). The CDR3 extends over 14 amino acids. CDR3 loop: CATRRDRAPDTQYF. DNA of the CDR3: TGTGCCACCCGGAGGGACAGAGCCCCAGATACGCAGTATTTT.

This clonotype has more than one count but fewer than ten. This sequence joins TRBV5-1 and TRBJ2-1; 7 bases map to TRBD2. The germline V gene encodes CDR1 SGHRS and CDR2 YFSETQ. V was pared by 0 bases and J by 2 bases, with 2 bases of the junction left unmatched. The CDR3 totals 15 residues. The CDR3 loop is CASSLVGGAYNEQFF. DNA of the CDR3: TGCGCCAGCAGCTTGGTGGGGGGGGCCTACAATGAGCAGTTCTTC.

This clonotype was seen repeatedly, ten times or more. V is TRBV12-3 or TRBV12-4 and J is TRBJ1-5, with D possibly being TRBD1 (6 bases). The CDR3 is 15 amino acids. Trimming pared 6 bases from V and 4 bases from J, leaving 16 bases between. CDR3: CASSRGAHPNQPQHF. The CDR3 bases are TGTGCCAGCAGCCGGGGGGCACACCCTAATCAGCCCCAGCATTTT.

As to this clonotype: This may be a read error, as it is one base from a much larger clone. CDR3: CASSLDAGGGEKLFF. The CDR3 region has the DNA TGTGCCAGCAGCTTGGACGCAGGGGGGGGCGAAAAACTGTTTTTT. The chain is built from TRBV5-6 and TRBJ1-4; TRBD1 matches at 7 bases. The length of the CDR3 is 15 residues. V was clipped by 0 bases and J by 8 bases; unmatched bases: 7. CDR1 and CDR2 from the germline V gene are SGHDT and YYEEEE.

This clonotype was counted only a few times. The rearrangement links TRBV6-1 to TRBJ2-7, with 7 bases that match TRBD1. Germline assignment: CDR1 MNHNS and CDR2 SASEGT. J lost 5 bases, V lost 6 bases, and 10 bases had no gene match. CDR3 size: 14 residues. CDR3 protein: CASRSLQGKNEQYF. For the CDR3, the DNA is TGTGCCAGCAGGAGCCTACAGGGGAAAAACGAGCAGTACTTC.